The rows below give T cell receptor beta chains drawn from one sample of a study of T cell repertoires in cytomegalovirus infection. Using its own MiXCR run on the reads, TCRdb lists one record per CDR3 protein. The data contain 150,000 to 200,000 distinct CDR3 sequences, approximately 18% of them seen just once; the ten biggest clones take up approximately 25%. Sequencing input: CD8+ T cells from PBMCs. The receptors shown here come from a human donor in good health (CMV status not recorded). Some clones in this sample may be carry-over from other donors' samples. The CDR3 runs from the conserved cysteine through the conserved F or W. A D gene is named only where the DNA matches it firmly. The size of a clone is reported for some rows only, either as once, few or many, or as a class for expanded clones.

cdr3_nt,cdr3_aa,j_call,v_call,clone_size,d_call
TGCGCCAGCAGCCAAGAACCCGGCGGTGGGAACACTGAAGCTTTCTTT,CASSQEPGGGNTEAFF,TRBJ1-1,TRBV4-3,.,.
TGTGCCATCAGGGGGATCGCCGGGGGAAACAAAGGCTACACCTTC,CAIRGIAGGNKGYTF,TRBJ1-2,TRBV11-1,once,TRBD1
TGTGCCATCAGTGATAGGAGCTCCTATAATTCACCCCTCCACTTT,CAISDRSSYNSPLHF,TRBJ1-6,TRBV10-3,many,.
TGTGCCAGCAGTCCCCCCGGGACAGGGACTGCTGGGGCCAACGTCCTGACTTTC,CASSPPGTGTAGANVLTF,TRBJ2-6,TRBV12-3/TRBV12-4,few,TRBD1
TGTGCCAGCAGTTACTCCGGGGAGCCTTCTAACTATGGCTACACCTTC,CASSYSGEPSNYGYTF,TRBJ1-2,TRBV6-2/TRBV6-3,few,.
TGCAGCCCTGCACCCCACACGTCTAACTATGGCTACACCTTC,CSPAPHTSNYGYTF,TRBJ1-2,TRBV20-1,.,.
TGTGCCAGCAGCCCAGGCCCCGCGCAGTTCTTC,CASSPGPAQFF,TRBJ2-1,TRBV7-2,many,.
TGCGCCAGCAGCCAAGGGACGGGCGAGCAGTACTTC,CASSQGTGEQYF,TRBJ2-7,TRBV4-1,few,.
TGTGCCAGCAGCTCGATAGACAGGGTCAATCAGCCCCAGCATTTT,CASSSIDRVNQPQHF,TRBJ1-5,TRBV28,many,TRBD1
TGTGCCAGCAGCTTACCGTACAGGGCCCGGAACACTGAAGCTTTCTTT,CASSLPYRARNTEAFF,TRBJ1-1,TRBV7-2,few,.
TGTGCCAGCAGGCCATTAGCGGGACCCCTGAACACTGAAGCTTTCTTT,CASRPLAGPLNTEAFF,TRBJ1-1,TRBV28,.,.
TGTGCCAGCAGAAGGGGCCCGGAGGGCAATCAGCCCCAGCATTTT,CASRRGPEGNQPQHF,TRBJ1-5,TRBV6-2/TRBV6-3,.,.
TGTGCCAGCAGCTACCCGGGACAGGGGGCCCACGAGCAGTACTTC,CASSYPGQGAHEQYF,TRBJ2-7,TRBV7-9,few,TRBD1
TGTGCCATCAGTGAGTCGAATCAATTCTACGAGCAGTACTTC,CAISESNQFYEQYF,TRBJ2-7,TRBV10-3,few,.
TGTGCCAGCAGCGTAGAGGCCTTATCCTACAATGAGCAGTTCTTC,CASSVEALSYNEQFF,TRBJ2-1,TRBV9,few,.
TGTGCCAGCAGCCTGAGCTTCAGGGCCGGGGAGCTGTTTTTT,CASSLSFRAGELFF,TRBJ2-2,TRBV6-6,few,.
TGTGCCAGCAGCGATTTCCGGGCCTCGGGCACTGAAGCTTTCTTT,CASSDFRASGTEAFF,TRBJ1-1,TRBV7-3,few,.
TGCAGTGCCGAGGCAACTTTCCCTAATGATACGCAGTATTTT,CSAEATFPNDTQYF,TRBJ2-3,TRBV20-1,many,.
TGTGCCAGCAGCCCCGGGACCCTCGAGCAGTACTTC,CASSPGTLEQYF,TRBJ2-7,TRBV7-2,few,.
TGTGCCAGCAGCTTCGCCCTGGAGGGCTACACCTTC,CASSFALEGYTF,TRBJ1-2,TRBV5-6,.,.
TGTGCCAGCAGTCAGCCTGCCGGGGGCCTGAGTGAGCAGTTCTTC,CASSQPAGGLSEQFF,TRBJ2-1,TRBV6-2/TRBV6-3,few,.
TGTGCCAGCAGTTCTGTGGCCAGGGGGCGAAGCTCCTACGAGCAGTACTTC,CASSSVARGRSSYEQYF,TRBJ2-7,TRBV7-2,many,TRBD1
TGTGCCAGCAGTTTGAGGTTTTCCTACAATGAGCAGTTCTTC,CASSLRFSYNEQFF,TRBJ2-1,TRBV27,.,.
TGTGCCAGCAGTTACTCGGAAATAGAGGCTAGCGGGGGTGAGACCCAGTACTTC,CASSYSEIEASGGETQYF,TRBJ2-5,TRBV6-2/TRBV6-3,.,TRBD2
TGTGCCAGCAGCTCCGGACAACGCAATCAGCCCCAGCATTTT,CASSSGQRNQPQHF,TRBJ1-5,TRBV7-9,.,.
TGTGCCAGCCGGACAGGCTCCGTTTTGAAGCAGTACTTC,CASRTGSVLKQYF,TRBJ2-7,TRBV27,few,TRBD1
TGTGCCAGCAGCCCCCTGTTGCGGGGGGCTGGCTACGAGCAGTACTTC,CASSPLLRGAGYEQYF,TRBJ2-7,TRBV6-2/TRBV6-3,few,TRBD2
TGTGCCACCAGCAACAGAGGGGGTGAGGCCAACGTCCTGACTTTC,CATSNRGGEANVLTF,TRBJ2-6,TRBV15,many,.
TGTGCCAGCAGCTTGATTGAGGTGAACACTGAAGCTTTCTTT,CASSLIEVNTEAFF,TRBJ1-1,TRBV11-2,.,.
TGTGCCAGCAGCTTGGGGAACACCTTC,CASSLGNTF,TRBJ1-2,TRBV7-9,.,.
TGTGCCAGCAGCTTAGAAGGCGGTTTCAACACTGAAGCTTTCTTT,CASSLEGGFNTEAFF,TRBJ1-1,TRBV7-8,.,.
TGTGCCAGCAGCCGCCTTTCCTTGGACTGGACTGAAGCTTTCTTT,CASSRLSLDWTEAFF,TRBJ1-1,TRBV7-6,.,.
TGTGCCAGCAGCGTTGTAAGGCCGCAGCCCTTACCTGGCTACACCTTC,CASSVVRPQPLPGYTF,TRBJ1-2,TRBV7-9,.,.
TGTGCCAGCAGCTTGGCCGTGACGACTGAAGCTTTCTTT,CASSLAVTTEAFF,TRBJ1-1,TRBV5-5,few,.
TGCGCCAGCAGCCTCCGGGACCAGAGGACCCATGAGCAGTTCTTC,CASSLRDQRTHEQFF,TRBJ2-1,TRBV4-1,few,.
TGTGCCAGCAGCTTACGAGGTTTTCTCACAGATACGCAGTATTTT,CASSLRGFLTDTQYF,TRBJ2-3,TRBV7-6,few,.
TGTGCCAGCAGCCGAAGGACAGCTAACTATGGCTACACCTTC,CASSRRTANYGYTF,TRBJ1-2,TRBV7-8,.,.
TGTGCCAGCAGCGGACAGGGCCCACGGACCCAGTACTTC,CASSGQGPRTQYF,TRBJ2-5,TRBV6-5,few,TRBD1
TGTGCCAGCAGTTTGGGGCTAGCGGGGTCCGGGGAGACCCAGTACTTC,CASSLGLAGSGETQYF,TRBJ2-5,TRBV12-3/TRBV12-4,many,TRBD2
TGTGCCAGCAGTGGGAACAGGGGAGGGTACGAGCAGTACTTC,CASSGNRGGYEQYF,TRBJ2-7,TRBV27,few,.
TGTGCCAGCAGCTCGCCGGGGACAGGGGCCTTCACAGATACGCAGTATTTT,CASSSPGTGAFTDTQYF,TRBJ2-3,TRBV11-2,.,TRBD1
TGTGCCAGCAGCTTAGGGGGGTATGGCAATCAGCCCCAGCATTTT,CASSLGGYGNQPQHF,TRBJ1-5,TRBV7-8,.,.
TGTGCCAGCAGTTTAATAACGGGGGCGCGGGTTTATGAGCAGTTCTTC,CASSLITGARVYEQFF,TRBJ2-1,TRBV28,.,.